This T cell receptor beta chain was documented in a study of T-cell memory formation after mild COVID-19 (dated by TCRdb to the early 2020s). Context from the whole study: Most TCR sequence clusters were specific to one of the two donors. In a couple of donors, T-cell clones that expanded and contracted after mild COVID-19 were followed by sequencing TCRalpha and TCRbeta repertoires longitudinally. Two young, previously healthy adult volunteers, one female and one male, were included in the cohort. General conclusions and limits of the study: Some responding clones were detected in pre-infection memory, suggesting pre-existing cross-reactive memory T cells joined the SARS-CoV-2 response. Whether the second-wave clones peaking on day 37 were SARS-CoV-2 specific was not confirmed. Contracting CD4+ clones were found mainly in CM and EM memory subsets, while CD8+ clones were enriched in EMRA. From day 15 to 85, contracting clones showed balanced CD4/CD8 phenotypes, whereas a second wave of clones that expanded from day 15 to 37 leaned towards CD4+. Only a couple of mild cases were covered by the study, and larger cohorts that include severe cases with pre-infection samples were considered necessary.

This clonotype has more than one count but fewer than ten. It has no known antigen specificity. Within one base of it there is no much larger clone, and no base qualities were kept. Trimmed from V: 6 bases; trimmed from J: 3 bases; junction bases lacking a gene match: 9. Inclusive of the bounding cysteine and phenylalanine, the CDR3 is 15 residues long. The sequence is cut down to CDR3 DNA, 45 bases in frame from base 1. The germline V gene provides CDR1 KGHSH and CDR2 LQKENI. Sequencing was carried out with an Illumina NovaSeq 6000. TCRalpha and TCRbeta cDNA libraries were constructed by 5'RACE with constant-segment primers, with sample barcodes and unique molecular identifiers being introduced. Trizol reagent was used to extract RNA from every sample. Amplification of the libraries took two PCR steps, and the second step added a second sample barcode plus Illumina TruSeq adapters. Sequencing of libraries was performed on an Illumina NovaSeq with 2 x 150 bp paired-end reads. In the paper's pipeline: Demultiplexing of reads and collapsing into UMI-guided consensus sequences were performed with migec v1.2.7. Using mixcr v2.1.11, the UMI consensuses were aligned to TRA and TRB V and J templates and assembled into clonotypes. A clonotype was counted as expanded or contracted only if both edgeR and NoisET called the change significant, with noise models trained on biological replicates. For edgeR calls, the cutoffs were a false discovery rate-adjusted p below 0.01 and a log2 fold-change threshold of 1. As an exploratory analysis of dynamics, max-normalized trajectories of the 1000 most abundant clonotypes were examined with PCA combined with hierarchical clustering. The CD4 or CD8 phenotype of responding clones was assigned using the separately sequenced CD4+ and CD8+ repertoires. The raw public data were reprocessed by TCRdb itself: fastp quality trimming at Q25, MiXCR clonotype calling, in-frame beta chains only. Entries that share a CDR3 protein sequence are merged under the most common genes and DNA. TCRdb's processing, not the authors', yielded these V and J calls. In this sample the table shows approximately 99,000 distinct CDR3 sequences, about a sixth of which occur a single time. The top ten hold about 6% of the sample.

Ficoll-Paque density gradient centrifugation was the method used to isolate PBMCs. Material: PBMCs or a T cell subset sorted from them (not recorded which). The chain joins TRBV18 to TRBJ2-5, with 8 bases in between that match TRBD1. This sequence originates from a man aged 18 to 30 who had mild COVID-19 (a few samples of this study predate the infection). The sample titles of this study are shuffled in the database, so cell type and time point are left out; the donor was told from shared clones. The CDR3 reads CASSPVAGGKETQYF. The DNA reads TGTGCCAGCTCGCCGGTGGCAGGGGGCAAAGAGACCCAGTACTTC.